Sequencing of this T cell receptor beta chain was carried out in a study of human T cells and chemical hapten exposure. Study information: Predominantly women, the patients had alopecia areata, totalis or universalis. Study conclusions and caveats: The count of PT1 expanded TCRs correlated positively with patch test score.

This clonotype was seen ten or more times. Its cognate antigen is unknown. Time point reported: pre-sensitization, week 0. The treatment here: therapeutic diphenylcyclopropenone sensitization with weekly scalp DPC. TCRdb reanalysed the RACE reads using MiXCR and keeps one entry per CDR3 protein. The repertoire has around 300,000 distinct CDR3 sequences, 7.5% to 8% of them found once; the top ten carry approximately 1.2%. The clonotype comes from a man between 18 and 35 years old with alopecia areata. Some clones in this sample may be carry-over from other donors' samples. Source: whole blood, taken in connection with sensitization to the hapten diphenylcyclopropenone (DPC).

CDR3 sequence (DNA): TGCGCCAGCAGCCAAGGACTTCAAGTAAACTATGGCTACACCTTC. Translation: CASSQGLQVNYGYTF. This chain uses TRBV4-3 with TRBJ1-2, with D unclear. Germline CDR1 reads LGHNA; CDR2 reads YSLEER. The germline V and J ends were trimmed by 1 base and 2 bases, with 11 bases remaining between them. The CDR3 contains 15 residues.